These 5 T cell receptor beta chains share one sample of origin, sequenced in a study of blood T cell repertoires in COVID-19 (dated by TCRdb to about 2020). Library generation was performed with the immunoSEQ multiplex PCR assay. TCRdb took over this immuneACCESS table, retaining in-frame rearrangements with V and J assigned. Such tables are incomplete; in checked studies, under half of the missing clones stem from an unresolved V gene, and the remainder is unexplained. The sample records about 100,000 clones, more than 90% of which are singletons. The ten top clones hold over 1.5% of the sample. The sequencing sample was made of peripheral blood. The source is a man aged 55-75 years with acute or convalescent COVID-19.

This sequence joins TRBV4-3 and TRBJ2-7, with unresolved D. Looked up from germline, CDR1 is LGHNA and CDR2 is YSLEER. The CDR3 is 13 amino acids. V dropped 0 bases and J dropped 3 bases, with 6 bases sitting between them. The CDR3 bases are TGCGCCAGCAGCCAAGATGCGAGCTACGAGCAGTACTTC. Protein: CASSQDASYEQYF.

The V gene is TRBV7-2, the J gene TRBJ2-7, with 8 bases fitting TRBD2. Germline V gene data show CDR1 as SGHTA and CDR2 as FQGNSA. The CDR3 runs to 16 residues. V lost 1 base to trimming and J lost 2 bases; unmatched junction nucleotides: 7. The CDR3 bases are TGTGCCAGCAGCTTAGGGCCCCTAGCGGGCGCCTACGAGCAGTACTTC. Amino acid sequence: CASSLGPLAGAYEQYF.

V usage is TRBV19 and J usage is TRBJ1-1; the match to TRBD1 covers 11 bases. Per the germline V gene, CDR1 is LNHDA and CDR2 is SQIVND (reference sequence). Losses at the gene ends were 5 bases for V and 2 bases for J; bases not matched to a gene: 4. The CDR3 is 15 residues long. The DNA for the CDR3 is TGTGCCAGTAGTCCGGACAGGGGGCGAAACACTGAAGCTTTCTTT. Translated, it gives CASSPDRGRNTEAFF.

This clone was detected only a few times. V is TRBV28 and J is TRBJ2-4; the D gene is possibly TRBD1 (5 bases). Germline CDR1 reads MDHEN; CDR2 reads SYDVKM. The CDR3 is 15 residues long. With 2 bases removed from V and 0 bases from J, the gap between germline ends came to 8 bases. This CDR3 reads CASSLVGPAKNIQYF. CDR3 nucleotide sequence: TGTGCCAGCAGTTTAGTGGGGCCAGCCAAAAACATTCAGTACTTC. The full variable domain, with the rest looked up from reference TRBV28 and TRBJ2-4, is DVKVTQSSRYLVKRTGEKVFLECVQDMDHENMFWYRQDPGLGLRLIYFSYDVKMKEKGDIPEGYSVSREKKERFSLILESASTNQTSMYLCASSLVGPAKNIQYFGAGTRLSVL.

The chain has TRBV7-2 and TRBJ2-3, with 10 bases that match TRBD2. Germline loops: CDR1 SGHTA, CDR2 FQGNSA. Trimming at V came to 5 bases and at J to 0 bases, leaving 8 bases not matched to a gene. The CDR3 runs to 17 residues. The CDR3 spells CASSPQTSGLSTDTQYF. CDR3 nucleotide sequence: TGTGCCAGCAGCCCGCAGACTAGCGGGCTAAGCACAGATACGCAGTATTTT. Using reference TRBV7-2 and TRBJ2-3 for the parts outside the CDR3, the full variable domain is GAGVSQSPSNKVTEKGKDVELRCDPISGHTALYWYRQSLGQGLEFLIYFQGNSAPDKSGLPSDRFSAERTGGSVSTLTIQRTQQEDSAVYLCASSPQTSGLSTDTQYFGPGTRLTVL.